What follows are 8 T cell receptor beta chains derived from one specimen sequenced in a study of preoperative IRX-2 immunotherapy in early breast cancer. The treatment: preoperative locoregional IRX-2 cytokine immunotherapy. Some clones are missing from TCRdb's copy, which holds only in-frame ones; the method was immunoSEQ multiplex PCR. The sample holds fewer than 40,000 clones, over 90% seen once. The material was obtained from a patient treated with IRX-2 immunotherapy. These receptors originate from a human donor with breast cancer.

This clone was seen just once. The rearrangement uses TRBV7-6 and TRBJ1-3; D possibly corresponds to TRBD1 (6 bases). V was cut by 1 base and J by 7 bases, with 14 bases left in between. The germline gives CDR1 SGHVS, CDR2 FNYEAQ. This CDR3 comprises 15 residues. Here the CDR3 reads CASSLVRQAGNTIYF. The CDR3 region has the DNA TGTGCCAGCAGCTTAGTAAGACAGGCGGGGAACACCATATATTTT.

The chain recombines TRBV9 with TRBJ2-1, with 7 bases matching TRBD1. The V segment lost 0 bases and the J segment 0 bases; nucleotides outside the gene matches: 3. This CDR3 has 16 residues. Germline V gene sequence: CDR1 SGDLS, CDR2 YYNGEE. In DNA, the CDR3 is TGTGCCAGCAGCGTAGTTCCAGGGGGCTCCTACAATGAGCAGTTCTTC. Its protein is CASSVVPGGSYNEQFF.

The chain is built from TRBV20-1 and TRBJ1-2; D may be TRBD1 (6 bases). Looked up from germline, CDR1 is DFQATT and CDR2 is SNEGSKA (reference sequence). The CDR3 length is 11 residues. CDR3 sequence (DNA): TGCAGCCGAGGGGGTAATAAGGGCTACACCTTC. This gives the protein CSRGGNKGYTF.

CDR3 in DNA: TGTGCCAGCAGTTACTCCCTGGACCGAGCCTACGAGCAGTACTTC. This codes for CASSYSLDRAYEQYF. The genes are TRBV6-5 and TRBJ2-7; D is undetermined. The CDR3 runs 15 residues. The germline V gene encodes CDR1 MNHEY and CDR2 SVGAGI. V shed 0 bases and J shed 2 bases, with 11 bases lying between them.

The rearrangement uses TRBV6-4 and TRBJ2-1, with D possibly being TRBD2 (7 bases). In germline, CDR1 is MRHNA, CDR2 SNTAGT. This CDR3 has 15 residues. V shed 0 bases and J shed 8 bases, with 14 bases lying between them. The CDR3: CASSDSRGGDHEQFF. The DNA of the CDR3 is TGTGCCAGCAGTGACTCTAGGGGGGGGGACCATGAGCAGTTCTTC.

The CDR3 sequence is CASSSIAGTSGSPLRVEYF. The CDR3 nucleotides are TGTGCCAGCAGCTCGATTGCCGGGACTAGCGGATCTCCCCTACGAGTGGAGTACTTC. J is TRBJ2-7 and V is TRBV7-8, with 11 bases fitting TRBD2. The CDR3 has 19 residues. The germline V gene has CDR1 SGHVS and CDR2 FQNEAQ. Unmatched junction bases numbered 25, after V lost 4 bases and J lost 11 bases.

The CDR3 sequence is CASSPAGVSGNTIYF. CDR3 nucleotide sequence: TGTGCCAGCAGCCCCGCAGGGGTCTCTGGAAACACCATATATTTT. V is TRBV7-9 and J is TRBJ1-3; a weak D match, TRBD1 (6 bases). The CDR3 length is 15 residues. Germline CDR1 SEHNR, CDR2 FQNEAQ (reference sequence). Trimming left V 5 bases short and J 0 bases short, with 11 bases between.

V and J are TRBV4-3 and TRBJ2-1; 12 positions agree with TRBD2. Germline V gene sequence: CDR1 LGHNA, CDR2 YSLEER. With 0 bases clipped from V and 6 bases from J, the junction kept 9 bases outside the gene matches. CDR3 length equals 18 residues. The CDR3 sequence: CASSQDLPSGRAGNEQFF. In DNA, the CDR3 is TGCGCCAGCAGCCAAGACCTACCTAGCGGGAGGGCGGGCAATGAGCAGTTCTTC.